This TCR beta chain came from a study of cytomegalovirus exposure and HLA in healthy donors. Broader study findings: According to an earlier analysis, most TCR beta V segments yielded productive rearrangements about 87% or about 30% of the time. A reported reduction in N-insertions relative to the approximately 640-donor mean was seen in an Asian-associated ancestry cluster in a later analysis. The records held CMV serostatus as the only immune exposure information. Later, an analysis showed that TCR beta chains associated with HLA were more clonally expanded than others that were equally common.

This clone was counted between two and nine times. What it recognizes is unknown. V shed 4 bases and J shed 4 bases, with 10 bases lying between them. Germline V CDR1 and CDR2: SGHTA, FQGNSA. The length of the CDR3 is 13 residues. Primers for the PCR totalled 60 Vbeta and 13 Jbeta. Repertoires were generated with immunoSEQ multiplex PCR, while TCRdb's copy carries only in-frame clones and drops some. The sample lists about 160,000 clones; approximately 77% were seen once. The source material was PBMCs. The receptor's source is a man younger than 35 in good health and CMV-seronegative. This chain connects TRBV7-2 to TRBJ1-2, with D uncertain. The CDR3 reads CASSSTERYGYTF. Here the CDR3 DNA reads TGTGCCAGCAGCTCGACGGAGCGCTATGGCTACACCTTC.